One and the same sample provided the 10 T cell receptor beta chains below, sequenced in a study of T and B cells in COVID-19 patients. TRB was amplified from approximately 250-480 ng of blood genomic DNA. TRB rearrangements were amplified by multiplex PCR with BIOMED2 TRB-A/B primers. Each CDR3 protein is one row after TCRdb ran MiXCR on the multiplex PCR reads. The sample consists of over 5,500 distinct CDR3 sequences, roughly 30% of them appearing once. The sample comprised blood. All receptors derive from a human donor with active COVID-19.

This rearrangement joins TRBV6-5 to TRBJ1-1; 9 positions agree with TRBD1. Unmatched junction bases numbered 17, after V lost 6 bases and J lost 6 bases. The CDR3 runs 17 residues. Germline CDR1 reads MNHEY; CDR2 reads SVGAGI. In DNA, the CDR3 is TGTGCCAGCAGCCGGACAAATCGTCGACAGGGGGGCGCTGAAGCTTTCTTT. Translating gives CASSRTNRRQGGAEAFF.

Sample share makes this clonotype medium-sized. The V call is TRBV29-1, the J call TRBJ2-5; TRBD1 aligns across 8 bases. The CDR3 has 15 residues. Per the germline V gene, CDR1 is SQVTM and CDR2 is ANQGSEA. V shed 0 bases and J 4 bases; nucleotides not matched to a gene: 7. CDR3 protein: CSVEDHSDRGETQYF. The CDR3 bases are TGCAGCGTTGAAGATCATTCAGACAGGGGAGAGACCCAGTACTTC.

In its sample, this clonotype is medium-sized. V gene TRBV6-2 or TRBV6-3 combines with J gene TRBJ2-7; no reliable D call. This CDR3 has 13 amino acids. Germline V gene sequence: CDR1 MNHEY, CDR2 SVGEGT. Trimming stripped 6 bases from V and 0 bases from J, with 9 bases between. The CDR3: CASSPPNSYEQYV. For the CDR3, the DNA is TGTGCCAGCAGCCCACCCAACTCCTACGAGCAGTACGTC.

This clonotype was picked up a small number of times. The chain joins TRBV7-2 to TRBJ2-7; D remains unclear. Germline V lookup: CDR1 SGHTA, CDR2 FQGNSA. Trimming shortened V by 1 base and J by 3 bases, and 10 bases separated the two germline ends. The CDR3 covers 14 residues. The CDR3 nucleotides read TGTGCCAGCAGCTTAGAGGCGACGGGCTACGAGCAGTACGTC. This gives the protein CASSLEATGYEQYV.

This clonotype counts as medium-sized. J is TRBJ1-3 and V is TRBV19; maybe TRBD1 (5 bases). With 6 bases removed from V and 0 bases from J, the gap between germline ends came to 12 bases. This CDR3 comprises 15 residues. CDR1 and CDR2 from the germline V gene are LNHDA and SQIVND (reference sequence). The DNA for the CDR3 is TGTGCCAGTAGCGGGACCGACCTCTCTGGAAACACCATATATTTT. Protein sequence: CASSGTDLSGNTIYF.

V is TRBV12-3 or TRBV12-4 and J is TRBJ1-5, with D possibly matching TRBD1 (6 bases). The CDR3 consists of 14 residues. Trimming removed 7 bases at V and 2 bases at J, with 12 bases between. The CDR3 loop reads CASKGGVGNQPQHF. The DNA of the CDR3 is TGTGCCAGCAAAGGGGGGGTCGGCAATCAGCCCCAGCATTTT.

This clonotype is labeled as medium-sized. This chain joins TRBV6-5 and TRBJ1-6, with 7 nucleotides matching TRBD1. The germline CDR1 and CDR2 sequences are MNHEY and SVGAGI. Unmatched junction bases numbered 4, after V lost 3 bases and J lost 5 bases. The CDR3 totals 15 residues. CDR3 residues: CASSYEGTDNSPLHF. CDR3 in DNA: TGTGCCAGCAGTTATGAAGGGACAGATAATTCACCCCTCCACTTT.

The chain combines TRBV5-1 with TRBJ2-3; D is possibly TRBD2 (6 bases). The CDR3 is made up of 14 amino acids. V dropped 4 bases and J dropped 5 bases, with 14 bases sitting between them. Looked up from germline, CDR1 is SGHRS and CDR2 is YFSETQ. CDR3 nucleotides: TGCGCCAGCAGCCCGACTAGTGGAGTAGATACGCAGTATTTT. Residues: CASSPTSGVDTQYF.

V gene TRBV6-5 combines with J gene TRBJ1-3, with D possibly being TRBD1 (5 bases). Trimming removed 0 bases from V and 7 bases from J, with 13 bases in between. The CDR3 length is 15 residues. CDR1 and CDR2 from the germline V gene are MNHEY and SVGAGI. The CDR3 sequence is CASSYSQGWSNTIYF. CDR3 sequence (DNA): TGTGCCAGCAGTTACTCGCAGGGTTGGTCGAACACCATATATTTT.

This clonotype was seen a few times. Written as DNA, the CDR3 is TGTGCCAGCTCACCAGCTGGACAGGGGGCTAATGGCTACACCTTC. Translated: CASSPAGQGANGYTF. This chain uses TRBV18 with TRBJ1-2, with 11 nucleotides matching TRBD1. Germline V gives CDR1 KGHSH, CDR2 LQKENI. Trimming removed 2 bases from V and 6 bases from J; junction bases left unmatched: 5. The CDR3 contains 15 residues.